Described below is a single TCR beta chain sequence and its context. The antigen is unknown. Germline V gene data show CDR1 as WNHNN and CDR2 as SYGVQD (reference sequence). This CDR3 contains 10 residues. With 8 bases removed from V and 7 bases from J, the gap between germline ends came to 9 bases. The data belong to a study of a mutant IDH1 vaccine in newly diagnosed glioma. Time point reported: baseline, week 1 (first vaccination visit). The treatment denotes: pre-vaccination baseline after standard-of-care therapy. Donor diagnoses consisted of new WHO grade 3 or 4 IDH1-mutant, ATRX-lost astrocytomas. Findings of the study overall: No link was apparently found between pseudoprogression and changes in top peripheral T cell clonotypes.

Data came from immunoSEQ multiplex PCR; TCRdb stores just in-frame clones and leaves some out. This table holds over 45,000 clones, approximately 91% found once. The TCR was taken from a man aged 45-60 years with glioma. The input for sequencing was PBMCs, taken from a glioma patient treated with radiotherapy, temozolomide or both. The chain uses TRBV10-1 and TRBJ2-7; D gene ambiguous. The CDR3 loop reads CASLNREQYF. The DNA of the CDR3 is TGCGCCAGCCTCAATCGGGAGCAGTACTTC.